These T cell receptor beta chains were read from a single sample in a study of PD-L1 blockade in urothelial cancer. Measured with immunoSEQ multiplex PCR; TCRdb has only the in-frame clones, and not every one. The sample carries roughly 51,000 clones, 86% recorded once. This specimen consisted of PBMCs, obtained around atezolizumab (anti-PD-L1) treatment. These receptors originate from a man aged 55 to 70 with urothelial cancer. Each CDR3 is given with its conserved first and last residue. Fields, in order: V gene, clone size, D gene, J gene, CDR3 protein, CDR3 DNA. A D gene is named only where the DNA matches it firmly. Size is stated for part of the rows, as once, few or many counts, or as a class when the clone is expanded.

TRBV6-5,few,NA,TRBJ1-2,CASRTGSVYGYTF,TGTGCCAGCAGAACGGGGTCGGTCTATGGCTACACCTTC
TRBV7-2,NA,NA,TRBJ2-7,CASSGGTTYEQYF,TGTGCCAGCAGCGGAGGGACGACCTACGAGCAGTACTTC
TRBV7-2,NA,NA,TRBJ1-1,CASSYQGDTEAFF,TGTGCCAGCAGCTACCAGGGTGATACTGAAGCTTTCTTT
TRBV18,NA,NA,TRBJ2-2,CASSPEQPGTGELFF,TGTGCCAGCTCACCAGAACAACCGGGCACCGGGGAGCTGTTTTTT
TRBV19,NA,NA,TRBJ2-2,CASMVRNTGELFF,TGTGCCAGTATGGTGAGGAACACCGGGGAGCTGTTTTTT
TRBV27,NA,TRBD2,TRBJ2-2,CASRLAGNYGELFF,TGTGCCAGTAGACTAGCGGGGAATTACGGGGAGCTGTTTTTT
TRBV5-4,NA,NA,TRBJ1-2,CATYRGGRDYGYTF,TGTGCCACCTACCGAGGGGGTCGGGACTATGGCTACACCTTC
TRBV7-8,NA,NA,TRBJ1-6,CASSLVRDNSPLHF,TGTGCCAGCAGCTTAGTCAGGGATAATTCACCCCTCCACTTT
TRBV5-6,NA,NA,TRBJ1-1,CASSLAETIEAFF,TGTGCCAGCAGCTTGGCCGAGACAATTGAAGCTTTCTTT
TRBV11-2,NA,NA,TRBJ1-3,CASSQQNSGGNTIYF,TGTGCCAGCAGCCAGCAAAACTCGGGAGGAAACACCATATATTTT
TRBV9,NA,TRBD2,TRBJ2-1,CASSVVGGGGMNEQFF,TGTGCCAGCAGCGTAGTTGGTGGGGGGGGTATGAATGAGCAGTTCTTC
TRBV2,NA,TRBD1,TRBJ2-2,CASSDRGFGELFF,TGTGCCAGCAGTGACAGGGGGTTCGGGGAGCTGTTTTTT
TRBV5-1,NA,NA,TRBJ1-6,CASSLALTNSPLHF,TGCGCCAGCAGCTTGGCCCTAACGAATTCACCCCTCCACTTT
TRBV20-1,NA,TRBD1,TRBJ1-1,CSARQTGVAFF,TGCAGTGCCAGACAGACAGGGGTGGCTTTCTTT
TRBV11-3,NA,NA,TRBJ1-1,CASSLDSNGEAFF,TGTGCCAGCAGCTTAGATTCAAACGGTGAAGCTTTCTTT
TRBV4-2,once,NA,TRBJ2-5,CASSQVGLNQETQYF,TGTGCCAGCAGCCAAGTTGGTCTAAACCAAGAGACCCAGTACTTC
TRBV5-1,NA,NA,TRBJ2-3,CASRLRTDISDTQYF,TGCGCCAGCAGATTAAGGACAGACATTTCAGATACGCAGTATTTT
TRBV4-2,NA,NA,TRBJ1-2,CASSQARDGYTF,TGTGCCAGCAGCCAAGCGCGAGATGGCTACACCTTC
TRBV7-6,NA,NA,TRBJ1-2,CASSSPNRYGYTF,TGTGCCAGCAGCTCCCCTAACCGTTATGGCTACACCTTC
TRBV19,NA,NA,TRBJ1-5,CASTSPGQIYSNQPQHF,TGTGCCAGTACATCTCCGGGACAAATTTATAGCAATCAGCCCCAGCATTTT
TRBV30,NA,TRBD1,TRBJ1-2,CAWRTGMYGYTF,TGTGCCTGGAGGACAGGGATGTATGGCTACACCTTC
TRBV5-6,few,NA,TRBJ1-2,CASSLVRGNYGYTF,TGTGCCAGCAGCTTGGTTCGGGGAAACTATGGCTACACCTTC
TRBV11-2,NA,NA,TRBJ1-2,CASSSSTRFGYTF,TGTGCCAGCAGCTCGTCCACCAGATTCGGCTACACCTTC
TRBV19,NA,TRBD1,TRBJ1-3,CASSQGASGNTIYF,TGTGCCAGCTCACAGGGGGCGTCTGGAAACACCATATATTTT
TRBV5-4,NA,NA,TRBJ1-5,CASSPGSNQPQHF,TGTGCCAGCAGCCCGGGGAGCAATCAGCCCCAGCATTTT
TRBV7-2,NA,TRBD1,TRBJ2-7,CASSETGGRGREQYF,TGTGCCAGCAGCGAGACAGGGGGCCGCGGCCGCGAGCAGTACTTC
TRBV7-8,NA,NA,TRBJ2-1,CASSLGAGNYNEQFF,TGTGCCAGCAGCTTAGGGGCGGGGAACTACAATGAGCAGTTCTTC
TRBV27,NA,TRBD1,TRBJ2-7,CASSPGTGGSYEQYF,TGTGCCAGCAGTCCCGGGACAGGGGGCTCCTACGAGCAGTACTTC
TRBV25-1,NA,NA,TRBJ1-1,CASSETGGGTEAFF,TGTGCCAGCAGTGAGACGGGCGGAGGGACTGAAGCTTTCTTT